These 27 T cell receptor beta chains originate from one sample sequenced in a study of graft-versus-host responses after intestinal transplantation. Sequencing used immunoSEQ multiplex PCR; TCRdb keeps in-frame clones, though not all of them. The sample holds tens of thousands of clones; roughly 92% are singletons and the top ten take around 7.1%. The sequencing here drew on bone marrow, taken approximately 700 days after intestinal transplantation. The receptors derive from a human patient who received an intestinal transplant, so some T cells may come from the graft donor.

This chain uses TRBV28 with TRBJ2-7; maybe TRBD1 (5 bases). The germline V gene encodes CDR1 MDHEN and CDR2 SYDVKM. The V end was cut by 3 bases, the J end by 2 bases, with 11 bases between. This CDR3 has 14 amino acids. The CDR3 loop is CASSFIGDPYEQYF. The CDR3 DNA reads TGTGCCAGCAGTTTTATAGGGGATCCCTACGAGCAGTACTTC.

CDR3 coding DNA: TGTGCCAGTAGTATACCGGGTTATAGCAATCAGCCCCAGCATTTT. Its translation: CASSIPGYSNQPQHF. The J gene is TRBJ1-5, the V gene TRBV19; no clear D gene. V shed 2 bases and J shed 0 bases, with 8 bases lying between them. Per germline, CDR1 LNHDA and CDR2 SQIVND (reference sequence). This CDR3 spans 15 amino acids.

This chain connects TRBV5-6 to TRBJ2-7; D is unclear. Per the germline V gene, CDR1 is SGHDT and CDR2 is YYEEEE. V was clipped by 3 bases and J by 2 bases, with 15 bases between them. This CDR3 spans 15 amino acids. CDR3 bases: TGTGCCAGCAGCTCACTCGGCGAGGCTGCCTACGAGCAGTACTTC. Its protein product is CASSSLGEAAYEQYF.

This clone was picked up a small number of times. The rearrangement links TRBV7-3 to TRBJ2-1; D remains ambiguous. CDR3 size: 14 residues. Germline V gene sequence: CDR1 SGHTA, CDR2 FQGTGA. The V end was cut by 2 bases, the J end by 0 bases, with 5 bases between. The CDR3 coding sequence is TGTGCCAGCAGCTTAGGAATCTCCTACAATGAGCAGTTCTTC. This translates into CASSLGISYNEQFF. Together with reference TRBV7-3 and TRBJ2-1, the CDR3 gives the full variable domain: GAGVSQTPSNKVTEKGKYVELRCDPISGHTALYWYRQSLGQGPEFLIYFQGTGAADDSGLPNDRFFAVRPEGSVSTLKIQRTERGDSAVYLCASSLGISYNEQFFGPGTRLTVL.

The chain combines TRBV5-4 with TRBJ2-2; TRBD2 is a possible D gene (7 bases). The CDR3 is made up of 16 amino acids. The germline V gene has CDR1 SGHNT and CDR2 YYREEE (reference sequence). V dropped 4 bases and J dropped 5 bases, with 18 bases sitting between them. This CDR3 is CASSEGGAWRTGELFF. The CDR3 DNA reads as TGTGCCAGCAGCGAGGGGGGGGCCTGGAGGACCGGGGAGCTGTTTTTT.

The rearrangement links TRBV28 to TRBJ1-2; TRBD1 matches at 7 bases. Germline CDR1 MDHEN, CDR2 SYDVKM. Losses at the gene ends were 6 bases for V and 6 bases for J; bases not matched to a gene: 7. The CDR3 loop spans 13 amino acids. The chain's CDR3 is CASRRGPVNGYTF. The CDR3 nucleotides read TGTGCCAGCAGAAGGGGGCCGGTTAATGGCTACACCTTC.

V usage is TRBV27 and J usage is TRBJ1-5; D is perhaps TRBD1 (5 bases). Germline loops: CDR1 MNHEY, CDR2 SMNVEV (reference sequence). The CDR3 totals 15 residues. The V end was cut by 3 bases, the J end by 0 bases, with 9 bases between. This CDR3 reads CASSLGGDSNQPQHF. The CDR3 region has the DNA TGTGCCAGCAGTTTGGGGGGAGATAGCAATCAGCCCCAGCATTTT.

The chain is built from TRBV5-4 and TRBJ2-5, with D possibly matching TRBD1 (6 bases). Germline loops: CDR1 SGHNT, CDR2 YYREEE (reference sequence). V was pared by 4 bases and J by 7 bases, with 17 bases between. The CDR3 totals 14 residues. This CDR3 reads CASSPRGPLGTQYF. The CDR3, as DNA: TGTGCCAGCAGCCCCAGGGGCCCCCTGGGGACCCAGTACTTC. Together with reference TRBV5-4 and TRBJ2-5, the CDR3 gives the full variable domain: ETGVTQSPTHLIKTRGQQVTLRCSSQSGHNTVSWYQQALGQGPQFIFQYYREEENGRGNFPPRFSGLQFPNYSSELNVNALELDDSALYLCASSPRGPLGTQYFGPGTRLLVL.

This chain uses TRBV5-1 with TRBJ2-7, with no clear D. Germline CDR1 is SGHRS and CDR2 is YFSETQ. This CDR3 spans 13 amino acids. The V end was cut by 0 bases, the J end by 5 bases, with 9 bases between. In DNA, the CDR3 is TGCGCCAGCAGCTTGGGCAGCACCAACGAGCAGTACTTC. This sequence encodes CASSLGSTNEQYF.

This chain uses TRBV2 with TRBJ1-4, with D maybe TRBD1 (6 bases). V shed 6 bases and J shed 0 bases, with 8 bases lying between them. The CDR3 is 14 amino acids. Germline V lookup: CDR1 SNHLY, CDR2 FYNNEI. The CDR3 DNA reads TGTGCCAGCAGAGGACAGTCAACTAATGAAAAACTGTTTTTT. Protein: CASRGQSTNEKLFF.

The chain uses TRBV4-1 and TRBJ2-2, with D uncertain. V was pared by 7 bases and J by 3 bases, with 6 bases between. The CDR3 is 12 residues long. Germline lookup yields CDR1 MGHRA and CDR2 YSYEKL. The CDR3 loop reads CASISDTGELFF. The CDR3 nucleotides read TGCGCCAGCATTTCGGACACCGGGGAGCTGTTTTTT.

By sample fraction, this clone is medium-sized. V gene TRBV2 combines with J gene TRBJ1-2; D might be TRBD1 (6 bases). The CDR3 contains 11 residues. Germline V gene lookup returns CDR1 SNHLY and CDR2 FYNNEI. The V end was cut by 10 bases, the J end by 3 bases, with 9 bases between. The CDR3 region has the DNA TGTGCCACTTGGACAGACTATGGCTACACCTTC. Its translation: CATWTDYGYTF.

This chain joins TRBV5-6 and TRBJ2-7, with D possibly being TRBD1 or TRBD2 (5 bases each). The CDR3 is made up of 14 amino acids. Trimming left V 4 bases short and J 11 bases short, with 22 bases between. The germline V gene encodes CDR1 SGHDT and CDR2 YYEEEE. The CDR3 region has the DNA TGTGCCAGCAGCCCGACGGGACCCGGGTTCGTAGAGTACTTC. This translates into CASSPTGPGFVEYF.

The V call is TRBV6-5, the J call TRBJ1-2; weak D call: TRBD1 (6 bases). Germline V lookup: CDR1 MNHEY, CDR2 SVGAGI. The CDR3 is made up of 15 amino acids. The V end lost 6 bases, the J end lost 1 base, and 15 bases lay between the germline ends. CDR3 loop: CASRAGQPVNYGYTF. The DNA of the CDR3 is TGTGCCAGCAGGGCCGGACAGCCAGTTAACTATGGCTACACCTTC.

The chain employs TRBV6-1 and TRBJ1-6, with 7 bases aligning to TRBD1. The junction had 7 bases not matched to a gene; V was cut back by 6 bases and J by 8 bases. The CDR3 length is 14 residues. Looked up from germline, CDR1 is MNHNS and CDR2 is SASEGT. The CDR3 loop reads CASSVQGPDSPLHF. CDR3 nucleotides: TGTGCCAGCAGCGTACAGGGGCCGGATTCACCCCTCCACTTT.

As to this clone: The same CDR3 is also encoded by other DNA sequences in this sample. This chain joins TRBV6-5 and TRBJ2-7; D is unresolved. CDR1 is MNHEY, CDR2 SVGAGI, per germline. This CDR3 region has 12 residues. V lost 6 bases and J lost 0, with 6 bases in between. The CDR3 is CASSPSSYEQYF. The CDR3 DNA is TGTGCCAGCAGCCCGAGCTCCTACGAGCAGTACTTC.

V is TRBV19 and J is TRBJ2-7; TRBD1 is a possible D gene (5 bases). CDR1 is LNHDA and CDR2 is SQIVND in the germline V gene (reference sequence). The CDR3 sequence is 17 residues long. Between the trimmed V and J ends, which lost 4 bases and 0 bases, there was a span of 19 bases. The CDR3 nucleotides are TGTGCCAGTAGTACGCACCCGACAGAACCAAACTCCTACGAGCAGTACTTC. Its translation is CASSTHPTEPNSYEQYF.

The CDR3 bases are TGCGCCAGCAGCCAAATTACAGGGACCTACGAGCAGTACTTC. It specifies CASSQITGTYEQYF. This rearrangement joins TRBV5-1 to TRBJ2-7; D is perhaps TRBD1 (6 bases). The CDR3 totals 14 residues. In germline, CDR1 is SGHRS, CDR2 YFSETQ. The V and J ends lost 4 bases and 2 bases respectively, with 13 bases between them. Filled out from reference TRBV5-1 and TRBJ2-7, the complete variable domain reads KAGVTQTPRYLIKTRGQQVTLSCSPISGHRSVSWYQQTPGQGLQFLFEYFSETQRNKGNFPGRFSGRQFSNSRSEMNVSTLELGDSALYLCASSQITGTYEQYFGPGTRLTVT.

V is TRBV6-5 and J is TRBJ2-7, with TRBD2 identical over 11 bases. Germline V lookup: CDR1 MNHEY, CDR2 SVGAGI. CDR3 length: 14 residues. V was pared by 5 bases and J by 3 bases, with 3 bases of the junction left unmatched. The CDR3: CASSLLAGGYEQYF. In DNA, the CDR3 is TGTGCCAGCAGTCTTCTAGCGGGGGGCTACGAGCAGTACTTC.

This rearrangement joins TRBV7-6 to TRBJ2-7; 10 nucleotides align to TRBD2. The germline V gene has CDR1 SGHVS and CDR2 FNYEAQ. The junction had 2 bases not matched to a gene; V was cut back by 1 base and J by 2 bases. The CDR3 contains 15 residues. The DNA of the CDR3 is TGTGCCAGCAGCTTAGACAGCGGGAGGGCCTACGAGCAGTACTTC. Protein product: CASSLDSGRAYEQYF. Full variable domain (rest looked up from reference TRBV7-6 and TRBJ2-7): GAGVSQSPRYKVTKRGQDVALRCDPISGHVSLYWYRQALGQGPEFLTYFNYEAQQDKSGLPNDRFSAERPEGSISTLTIQRTEQRDSAMYRCASSLDSGRAYEQYFGPGTRLTVT.

The chain employs TRBV11-2 and TRBJ1-1; D might be TRBD1 (5 bases). The V end lost 3 bases, the J end lost 13 bases, and 18 bases lay between the germline ends. The V gene's germline CDR1 is SGHAT and CDR2 FQNNGV. This CDR3 region has 13 residues. CDR3 DNA: TGTGCCAGCAGCTTGTCTCCCAGGGTAGGAGGTTTCTTT. Its translation is CASSLSPRVGGFF.

The V and J genes are TRBV19 and TRBJ2-5; D is perhaps TRBD1 (5 bases). CDR3 length: 12 residues. In germline, CDR1 is LNHDA, CDR2 SQIVND (reference sequence). Trimming took 6 bases from V and 5 from J, leaving 10 bases between them. The CDR3 sequence is CASSQGGETQYF. The CDR3 nucleotides read TGTGCCAGTAGCCAGGGTGGCGAGACCCAGTACTTC.

V usage is TRBV1 and J usage is TRBJ2-7; the DNA was not used to check the table's D call, TRBD2. TRBV1 is assigned pseudogene status. The CDR3 runs 14 residues. The CDR3 loop is CTSSQDGTGYEQYF. The CDR3 DNA follows: TGCACCAGCAGCCAAGATGGGACTGGCTACGAGCAGTACTTC.

This chain joins TRBV2 and TRBJ1-4; possible D gene TRBD1, 5 bases. Germline V gene data show CDR1 as SNHLY and CDR2 as FYNNEI. The ends were cut back, 7 bases at V and 7 bases at J, with 13 bases in the middle. CDR3 size: 13 residues. CDR3 region: CASKRVGTEKLFF. CDR3 DNA: TGTGCCAGCAAGAGAGTCGGGACTGAAAAACTGTTTTTT.

The chain has TRBV4-1 and TRBJ1-1; no definite D call. V was shortened by 4 bases and J by 5 bases, with 17 bases between the two germline ends. Looked up from germline, CDR1 is MGHRA and CDR2 is YSYEKL. This CDR3 contains 15 residues. The CDR3 loop reads CASSPREGPITEAFF. The DNA for the CDR3 is TGCGCCAGCAGCCCCCGGGAGGGTCCCATAACTGAAGCTTTCTTT.

The rearrangement links TRBV5-4 to TRBJ1-3; D gene unclear. This CDR3 is 12 amino acids long. Germline V gives CDR1 SGHNT, CDR2 YYREEE (reference sequence). Trimming left V 2 bases short and J 5 bases short, with 5 bases between. This CDR3 is CASSLSRNTIYF. The CDR3 DNA is TGTGCCAGCAGCTTATCCCGAAACACCATATATTTT.

The rearrangement links TRBV29-1 to TRBJ2-3; 13 bases align to TRBD2. V gave up 5 bases and J gave up 6 bases; unmatched junction bases: 8. CDR3 length equals 15 residues. Germline assignment: CDR1 SQVTM and CDR2 ANQGSEA. The CDR3 reads CSVIRLAGGGDTQYF. The DNA of the CDR3 is TGCAGCGTTATTAGACTAGCGGGGGGTGGGGATACGCAGTATTTT.